The T cell receptor beta chain under discussion was sequenced for a study of T cells in localized non-small cell lung cancer. Trimming removed 10 bases at V and 6 bases at J, with 16 bases between. The germline gives CDR1 MNHNS, CDR2 SASEGT. CDR3 length equals 13 residues. With respect to this clone: Its antigen is not identified.

Study-wide results and caveats: Sequencing covered just one tumor region, so heterogeneity cannot be ruled out. Elevated circulating T cell density in blood was associated with longer overall survival. There were a median around 57 of the top 100 tumor clones appearing in adjacent lung. Tumor showed lower T cell clonality than uninvolved adjacent lung, where it was highest.

Profiling relied on immunoSEQ multiplex PCR, and the TCRdb table lists in-frame clones only, not all of them. The sample carries about 76,000 clones, 65% to 85% recorded once. This sequence joins TRBV6-1 and TRBJ1-5; D uncertain. The sequence was collected from a female donor over 55 with stage I lung adenocarcinoma. Sequenced material: peripheral blood, taken before any cancer treatment. For the CDR3, the DNA is TGTGCCACCACCGACCTGATTGGTCAGCCCCAGCATTTT. Residues: CATTDLIGQPQHF.